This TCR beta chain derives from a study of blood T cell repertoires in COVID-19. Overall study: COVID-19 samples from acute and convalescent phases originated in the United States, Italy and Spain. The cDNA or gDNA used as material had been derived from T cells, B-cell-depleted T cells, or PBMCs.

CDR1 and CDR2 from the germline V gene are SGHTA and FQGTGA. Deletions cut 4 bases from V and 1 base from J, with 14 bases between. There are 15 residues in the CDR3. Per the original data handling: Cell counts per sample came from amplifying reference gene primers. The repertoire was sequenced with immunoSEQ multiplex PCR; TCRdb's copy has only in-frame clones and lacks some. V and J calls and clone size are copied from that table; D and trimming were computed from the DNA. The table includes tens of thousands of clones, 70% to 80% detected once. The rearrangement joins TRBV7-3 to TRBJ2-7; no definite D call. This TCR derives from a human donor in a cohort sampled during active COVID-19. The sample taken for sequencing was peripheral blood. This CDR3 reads CASSYTKGESYEQYF. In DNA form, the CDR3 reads TGTGCCAGCAGCTACACCAAAGGAGAATCCTACGAGCAGTACTTC. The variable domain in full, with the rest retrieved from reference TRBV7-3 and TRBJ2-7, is GAGVSQTPSNKVTEKGKYVELRCDPISGHTALYWYRQSLGQGPEFLIYFQGTGAADDSGLPNDRFFAVRPEGSVSTLKIQRTERGDSAVYLCASSYTKGESYEQYFGPGTRLTVT.